This entry lists 26 T cell receptor beta chains sequenced from one sample in a study of lymphopenia after photon versus proton radiotherapy. Sequenced by immunoSEQ multiplex PCR; TCRdb stores in-frame clones only, minus some. There are about 62,000 clones in the sample; about 85% occur only once, and around 13% lies in the top ten. Sequences were derived from peripheral blood, sampled from a patient treated with proton-based radiotherapy. These receptors all stem from an elderly man with esophageal cancer.

The chain has TRBV18 and TRBJ1-2; D is perhaps TRBD1 (5 bases). Germline V lookup: CDR1 KGHSH, CDR2 LQKENI. This CDR3 region has 14 residues. V gave up 2 bases and J gave up 1 base, with 8 bases separating them. The DNA for the CDR3 is TGTGCCAGCTCACCAGGGGGGATTAACTATGGCTACACCTTC. Residues: CASSPGGINYGYTF.

The table lists this clone with a count of one. The chain links TRBV5-5 to TRBJ2-3; 7 positions match TRBD1. Trimming removed 0 bases from V and 0 bases from J; junction bases left unmatched: 4. Germline V CDR1 and CDR2: SGHKS, YYEKEE (reference sequence). The CDR3 loop spans 16 amino acids. CDR3 protein: CASSLAEGQSTDTQYF. CDR3 coding DNA: TGTGCCAGCAGCTTGGCAGAGGGACAGAGCACAGATACGCAGTATTTT.

This clone was detected only once. The rearrangement uses TRBV7-9 and TRBJ1-5; D uncertain. Trimming shortened V by 4 bases and J by 5 bases, and 9 bases separated the two germline ends. CDR1 is SEHNR and CDR2 is FQNEAQ in the germline V gene (reference sequence). This CDR3 contains 13 residues. The CDR3 coding sequence is TGTGCCAGCAGCTCGAAGGCCTATCAGCCCCAGCATTTT. Its protein product is CASSSKAYQPQHF.

The chain combines TRBV7-2 with TRBJ2-7; the D gene is possibly TRBD2 (6 bases). Germline V gene data show CDR1 as SGHTA and CDR2 as FQGNSA. This CDR3 has 13 residues. Trimming left V 4 bases short and J 6 bases short, with 13 bases between. In DNA form, the CDR3 reads TGTGCCAGCAGCTGGGGGGTGGATCCCGAGCAGTACTTC. It is translated as CASSWGVDPEQYF.

This clone was seen just once. The chain has TRBV7-2 and TRBJ1-3; D is unresolved. This CDR3 has 15 residues. Germline values: CDR1 SGHTA, CDR2 FQGNSA. V was cut by 2 bases and J by 3 bases, with 11 bases left in between. The CDR3 reads CASSLSIHSGNTIYF. CDR3 DNA: TGTGCCAGCAGCTTATCGATCCACAGTGGAAACACCATATATTTT.

V is TRBV29-1 and J is TRBJ2-5; 9 bases map to TRBD1. V gave up 6 bases and J gave up 4 bases; unmatched junction bases: 3. CDR1 SQVTM and CDR2 ANQGSEA come from the germline V gene. This CDR3 is built from 12 residues. CDR3 sequence reads: CSVDRGGETQYF. For the CDR3, the DNA is TGCAGCGTAGACAGGGGGGGAGAGACCCAGTACTTC.

This clone was counted between two and nine times. The J gene is TRBJ1-4, the V gene TRBV18; D might be TRBD1 (5 bases). The length of the CDR3 is 16 residues. V was cut by 6 bases and J by 5 bases, with 19 bases left in between. Germline CDR1 and CDR2: KGHSH and LQKENI. The CDR3 reads CASSLNSGTENEKLFF. The CDR3 nucleotides are TGTGCCAGCTCGCTAAACTCCGGGACGGAAAATGAAAAACTGTTTTTT. The whole variable domain, remainder taken from reference TRBV18 and TRBJ1-4, is NAGVMQNPRHLVRRRGQEARLRCSPMKGHSHVYWYRQLPEEGLKFMVYLQKENIIDESGMPKERFSAEFPKEGPSILRIQQVVRGDSAAYFCASSLNSGTENEKLFFGSGTQLSVL.

The chain recombines TRBV5-1 with TRBJ2-7; no firm D call. This CDR3 is built from 15 residues. With 4 bases removed from V and 3 bases from J, the gap between germline ends came to 17 bases. Germline V lookup: CDR1 SGHRS, CDR2 YFSETQ. This CDR3 is CASSQVRSSNYEQYF. The CDR3 nucleotides read TGCGCCAGCAGCCAGGTCAGATCATCGAACTACGAGCAGTACTTC.

The chain employs TRBV15 and TRBJ1-4; TRBD1 might be the D (6 bases). Germline V gene sequence: CDR1 LNHNV, CDR2 YYDKDF (reference sequence). The V end was cut by 1 base, the J end by 12 bases, with 21 bases between. The CDR3 runs to 16 residues. As DNA, the CDR3 is TGTGCCACCAGCAGAGTTGGAGGGGGTTTCCCCGTAGAACTGTTTTTT. Protein sequence: CATSRVGGGFPVELFF.

V usage is TRBV10-3 and J usage is TRBJ1-1, with D hard to call. The CDR3 spans 12 residues. The V gene lost 9 bases and the J gene lost 2 bases, with 10 bases spanning the gap. CDR1 is ENHRY, CDR2 SYGVKD, per germline. CDR3 DNA sequence: TGTGCCATAGCAGGTCAAAACACTGAAGCTTTCTTT. Translating gives CAIAGQNTEAFF.

This sequence joins TRBV2 and TRBJ2-1; no definite D call. V gave up 6 bases and J gave up 4 bases, with 7 bases separating them. In germline, CDR1 is SNHLY, CDR2 FYNNEI. The CDR3 extends over 12 amino acids. CDR3 sequence: CASRPEYNEQFF. DNA for the CDR3: TGTGCCAGCAGGCCGGAGTACAATGAGCAGTTCTTC. Full variable domain (remainder filled in from reference TRBV2 and TRBJ2-1): EPEVTQTPSHQVTQMGQEVILRCVPISNHLYFYWYRQILGQKVEFLVSFYNNEISEKSEIFDDQFSVERPDGSNFTLKIRSTKLEDSAMYFCASRPEYNEQFFGPGTRLTVL.

The V gene is TRBV4-3, the J gene TRBJ1-1, with D perhaps matching TRBD1 (6 bases). Germline CDR1 reads LGHNA; CDR2 reads YSLEER. V was clipped by 0 bases and J by 3 bases, with 23 bases between them. The CDR3 covers 19 residues. CDR3 residues: CASSQDSGGGLPGYTEAFF. Here the CDR3 DNA reads TGCGCCAGCAGCCAAGATTCCGGGGGGGGGCTCCCGGGATACACTGAAGCTTTCTTT.

The V and J genes are TRBV6-1 and TRBJ1-1; a possible D gene is TRBD1 (6 bases). Germline V gene sequence: CDR1 MNHNS, CDR2 SASEGT. CDR3 length: 15 residues. Trimming stripped 7 bases from V and 1 base from J, with 16 bases between. The CDR3 loop reads CASKGQSLGNTEAFF. CDR3 DNA sequence: TGTGCCAGCAAAGGACAGTCCCTGGGGAACACTGAAGCTTTCTTT.

CDR3 amino acids: CASSLARGRARKETQYF. The CDR3 bases are TGTGCCAGCAGCTTGGCCAGGGGGCGCGCGAGGAAAGAGACCCAGTACTTC. The genes are TRBV5-6 and TRBJ2-5; 8 bases are a match to TRBD1. V was clipped by 0 bases and J by 3 bases; unmatched bases: 10. The germline V gene has CDR1 SGHDT and CDR2 YYEEEE. The CDR3 covers 17 residues.

The genes are TRBV18 and TRBJ1-5, with D perhaps matching TRBD1 (6 bases). V gave up 4 bases and J gave up 0 bases, with 13 bases separating them. The CDR3 length is 16 residues. From germline, CDR1 is KGHSH and CDR2 LQKENI. The CDR3 loop reads CASSLGQLDSNQPQHF. The CDR3 DNA reads TGTGCCAGCTCACTTGGACAGCTCGATAGCAATCAGCCCCAGCATTTT.

J is TRBJ1-6 and V is TRBV4-1; 10 positions agree with TRBD1. V dropped 3 bases and J dropped 9; count of bases not matched to a gene: 8. Germline V gene lookup returns CDR1 MGHRA and CDR2 YSYEKL. The CDR3 is 16 residues long. This CDR3 reads CASSHIGGQGISPLHF. In DNA, the CDR3 is TGCGCCAGCAGCCACATAGGGGGACAGGGGATTTCACCCCTCCACTTT.

The chain couples TRBV18 to TRBJ2-3, with 8 bases matching TRBD1. The germline CDR1 and CDR2 sequences are KGHSH and LQKENI. The CDR3 spans 16 residues. J lost 4 bases, V lost 3 bases, and 9 bases had no gene match. CDR3 loop: CASSPGTGGRADTQYF. In nucleotides, the CDR3 is TGTGCCAGCTCACCGGGGACAGGCGGCCGGGCAGATACGCAGTATTTT.

This clone occurred once. Relative to the germline gene, one junction end is altered; a read error may explain this. Other DNA sequences within the sample encode an identical CDR3. The gene calls are TRBV7-2 and TRBJ2-7, with TRBD2 as a possible D gene (5 bases). CDR1 SGHTA and CDR2 FQGNSA come from the germline V gene. This CDR3 region has 15 residues. For the CDR3, the DNA is TGTGCCAGCAGAGAGGGCCCAGGCGAACAATACGAGCAGTATTTC. Residues: CASREGPGEQYEQYF.

The chain recombines TRBV11-3 with TRBJ1-1; D is ambiguous. Germline CDR1 is SGHNT and CDR2 is YENEEA. The CDR3 loop spans 14 amino acids. V dropped 1 base and J dropped 7 bases, with 13 bases sitting between them. CDR3 DNA sequence: TGTGCCAGCAGCTTAGGCTCCGGACGGGATGAAGCTTTCTTT. This encodes CASSLGSGRDEAFF.

The chain uses TRBV6-6 and TRBJ1-6; D is unclear. The CDR3 covers 11 residues. Germline V CDR1 and CDR2: MNHNY, SVGAGI (reference sequence). Trimming removed 5 bases from V and 7 bases from J, with 3 bases in between. The CDR3 is CASSGNSPLHF. In DNA, the CDR3 is TGTGCCAGCAGTGGAAATTCACCCCTCCACTTT.

The chain combines TRBV12-5 with TRBJ2-5; TRBD2 matches at 7 bases. J was trimmed by 1 base and V by 0 bases; bases with no gene match: 8. The germline V gene encodes CDR1 LGHNT and CDR2 FRNRAP. This CDR3 is built from 17 residues. The DNA of the CDR3 is TGTGCTAGTGGTTTGGTAGTGGGCCGCGGGGGCCAAGAGACCCAGTACTTC. It translates to CASGLVVGRGGQETQYF.

The chain recombines TRBV10-3 with TRBJ1-2; D remains unclear. Germline CDR1 reads ENHRY; CDR2 reads SYGVKD. The CDR3 runs 13 residues. V was shortened by 1 base and J by 7 bases, with 10 bases between the two germline ends. The CDR3 is CAISEFGDGGYTF. In DNA form, the CDR3 reads TGTGCCATCAGTGAGTTCGGGGATGGTGGCTACACCTTC.

The V and J genes are TRBV9 and TRBJ1-1; D remains ambiguous. The CDR3 runs to 13 residues. Trimming cost V 0 bases and J 3 bases, with 6 bases left between them. Looked up from germline, CDR1 is SGDLS and CDR2 is YYNGEE. CDR3 region: CASSVGGYTEAFF. The CDR3 DNA follows: TGTGCCAGCAGCGTAGGGGGTTACACTGAAGCTTTCTTT.

J is TRBJ1-2 and V is TRBV7-9, with TRBD1 as a possible D gene (6 bases). The germline V and J ends were trimmed by 3 bases and 6 bases, with 11 bases remaining between them. From germline, CDR1 is SEHNR and CDR2 FQNEAQ (reference sequence). The CDR3 spans 13 residues. As DNA, the CDR3 is TGTGCCAGCAGCTTCGGGACATTTGATGGCTACACCTTC. Protein: CASSFGTFDGYTF.

The J gene is TRBJ2-7, the V gene TRBV19; the D gene could be TRBD1 or TRBD2 (6 bases each). V was trimmed by 6 bases and J by 1 base, leaving 19 bases between them. CDR3 size: 16 residues. From germline, CDR1 is LNHDA and CDR2 SQIVND (reference sequence). The CDR3 DNA is TGTGCCAGTAGGGCGGGACCGTCGGACAGTTCCTACGAGCAGTACTTC. It is translated as CASRAGPSDSSYEQYF. The full variable domain, in which reference TRBV19 and TRBJ2-7 provide the parts outside the CDR3, is DGGITQSPKYLFRKEGQNVTLSCEQNLNHDAMYWYRQDPGQGLRLIYYSQIVNDFQKGDIAEGYSVSREKKESFPLTVTSAQKNPTAFYLCASRAGPSDSSYEQYFGPGTRLTVT.

With regard to this clone: At one end the junction does not follow the germline gene, possibly because of a read error. The chain carries TRBV6-5 and TRBJ1-5; weak D call: TRBD1 (5 bases). The germline CDR1 and CDR2 sequences are MNHEY and SVGAGI. CDR3 length: 14 amino acids. The CDR3 DNA follows: TGTGCCAGCAGGGGGGAGGGAGAGAATCGGCCCCAGCATTTT. Its translation is CASRGEGENRPQHF.